The 8 T cell receptor beta chains in this list originate from one sample, sequenced in a study of T cell responses to AZD1222 COVID-19 vaccine. Assay: immunoSEQ multiplex PCR; the TCRdb copy retains only in-frame clones and omits some. The profile shows 150,000 to 200,000 clones, 90% to 95% of them singletons. Sample: peripheral blood, taken on day 0 of AZD1222 vaccination. The receptor set was obtained from an adult in good health.

The chain uses TRBV19 and TRBJ1-5; D is undetermined. Deletions cut 7 bases from V and 0 bases from J, with 10 bases between. The CDR3 sequence is 14 residues long. CDR1 and CDR2 from the germline V gene are LNHDA and SQIVND (reference sequence). The CDR3 region has the DNA TGTGCCAGTATTTCCACCTATAGCAATCAGCCCCAGCATTTT. This gives the protein CASISTYSNQPQHF. Combining the CDR3 with reference TRBV19 and TRBJ1-5 gives the whole variable domain DGGITQSPKYLFRKEGQNVTLSCEQNLNHDAMYWYRQDPGQGLRLIYYSQIVNDFQKGDIAEGYSVSREKKESFPLTVTSAQKNPTAFYLCASISTYSNQPQHFGDGTRLSIL.

The rearrangement uses TRBV19 and TRBJ2-1; TRBD2 aligns across 9 bases. V was pared by 2 bases and J by 10 bases, with 15 bases of the junction left unmatched. CDR3 length equals 17 residues. Per germline, CDR1 LNHDA and CDR2 SQIVND (reference sequence). CDR3 sequence: CASSIIPTSGGVMEQFF. CDR3 nucleotide sequence: TGTGCCAGTAGTATAATTCCGACTAGCGGAGGAGTAATGGAGCAGTTCTTC.

The chain is built from TRBV7-8 and TRBJ1-3; 9 bases are a match to TRBD1. CDR3 size: 16 residues. In germline, CDR1 is SGHVS, CDR2 FQNEAQ. Unmatched junction bases numbered 8, after V lost 4 bases and J lost 4 bases. The CDR3 loop is CASSSDNRGRGNTIYF. The CDR3, as DNA: TGTGCCAGCAGCTCCGATAACAGGGGGCGCGGAAACACCATATATTTT.

This chain uses TRBV10-3 with TRBJ1-3, with D hard to call. Germline CDR1 ENHRY, CDR2 SYGVKD. V gave up 6 bases and J gave up 0 bases, with 3 bases separating them. The CDR3 runs to 12 residues. This CDR3 is CAIRGSGNTIYF. CDR3 bases: TGTGCCATCAGAGGCTCTGGAAACACCATATATTTT.

This clone was seen more than once but under ten times. The J gene is TRBJ2-7, the V gene TRBV7-2, with D unresolved. With 1 base removed from V and 0 bases from J, the gap between germline ends came to 7 bases. The CDR3 is made up of 14 amino acids. In germline, CDR1 is SGHTA, CDR2 FQGNSA. CDR3 loop: CASSLDWNSYEQYF. The CDR3 bases are TGTGCCAGCAGCTTAGATTGGAACTCCTACGAGCAGTACTTC. The full variable domain, with the rest looked up from reference TRBV7-2 and TRBJ2-7, is GAGVSQSPSNKVTEKGKDVELRCDPISGHTALYWYRQSLGQGLEFLIYFQGNSAPDKSGLPSDRFSAERTGGSVSTLTIQRTQQEDSAVYLCASSLDWNSYEQYFGPGTRLTVT.

The chain recombines TRBV5-1 with TRBJ1-2, with 9 bases fitting TRBD1. J was trimmed by 4 bases and V by 0 bases; bases with no gene match: 4. Germline-derived CDR1 and CDR2 are SGHRS and YFSETQ. The CDR3 spans 15 residues. CDR3 DNA sequence: TGCGCCAGCAGCTTGGACACAGGGGGCGGCTATGGCTACACCTTC. It is translated as CASSLDTGGGYGYTF.

The chain has TRBV3-1 (or the pseudogene TRBV3-2) and TRBJ1-6; 9 bases are a match to TRBD1. The CDR3 extends over 14 amino acids. Trimming removed 3 bases from V and 10 bases from J; junction bases left unmatched: 4. Germline V gene lookup returns CDR1 LGHDT and CDR2 YNNKEL (reference sequence). The CDR3 protein is CASSQGQGESPLHF. The CDR3 DNA reads TGTGCCAGCAGCCAGGGACAGGGTGAGTCACCCCTCCACTTT.

The genes are TRBV3-1 (or the pseudogene TRBV3-2) and TRBJ1-2; D not resolved. V was trimmed by 0 bases and J by 8 bases, leaving 10 bases between them. Germline CDR1 and CDR2: LGHDT and YNNKEL (reference sequence). There are 13 residues in the CDR3. CDR3 residues: CASSQDFTLGYTF. The CDR3 DNA reads TGTGCCAGCAGCCAAGATTTCACCCTGGGCTACACCTTC.